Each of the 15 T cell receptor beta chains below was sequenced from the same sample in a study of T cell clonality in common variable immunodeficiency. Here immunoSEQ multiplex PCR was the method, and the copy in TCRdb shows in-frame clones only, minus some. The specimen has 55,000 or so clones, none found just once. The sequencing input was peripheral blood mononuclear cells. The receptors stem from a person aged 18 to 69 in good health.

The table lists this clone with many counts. The CDR3 is CAISARDGNTEAFF. The covered CDR3 bases are TGTGCCATCAGCGCCAGAGATGGGAACACTGAA. The V and J genes are TRBV10-3 and TRBJ1-1; D call uncertain. Coverage ceases 3 residues before the CDR3 finishes, and the germline J gene fills in the end. The CDR3 is made up of 14 amino acids. Germline CDR1 ENHRY, CDR2 SYGVKD. V lost 6 bases and J 1 base, leaving 12 bases between the germline ends.

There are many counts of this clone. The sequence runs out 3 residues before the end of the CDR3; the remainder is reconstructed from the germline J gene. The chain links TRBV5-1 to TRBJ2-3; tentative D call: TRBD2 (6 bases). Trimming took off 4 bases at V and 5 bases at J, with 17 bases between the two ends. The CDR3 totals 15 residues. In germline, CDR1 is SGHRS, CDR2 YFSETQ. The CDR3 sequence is CASSSRGARVDTQYF. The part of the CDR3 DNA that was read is TGCGCCAGCAGCAGTCGCGGGGCCAGGGTAGATACG.

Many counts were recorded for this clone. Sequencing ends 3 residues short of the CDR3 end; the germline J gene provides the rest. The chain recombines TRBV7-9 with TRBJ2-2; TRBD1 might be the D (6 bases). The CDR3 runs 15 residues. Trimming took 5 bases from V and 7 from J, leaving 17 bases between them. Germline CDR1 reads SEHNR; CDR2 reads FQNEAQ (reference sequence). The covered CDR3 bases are TGTGCCAGCAGCCCTGGACAGTCACCCGACGGGGAG. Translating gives CASSPGQSPDGE. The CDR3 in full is CASSPGQSPDGELFF.

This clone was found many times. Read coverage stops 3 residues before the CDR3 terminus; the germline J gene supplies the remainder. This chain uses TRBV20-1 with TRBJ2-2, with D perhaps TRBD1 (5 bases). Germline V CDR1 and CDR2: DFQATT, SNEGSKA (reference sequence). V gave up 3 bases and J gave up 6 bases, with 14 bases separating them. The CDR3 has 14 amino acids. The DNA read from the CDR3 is TGCAGTGCTAGGGGGCCTTCGGTCGCCGGGGAG. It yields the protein CSARGPSVAGE. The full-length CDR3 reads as CSARGPSVAGELFF.

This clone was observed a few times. The CDR3 reads CASSLDASIYGYTF. The sequenced part of the CDR3 DNA is TGTGCCAGCAGCTTAGACGCGTCTATCTATGGC. This rearrangement joins TRBV7-9 to TRBJ1-2; D uncertain. The read ends 3 residues shy of where the CDR3 ends; the end is completed using the germline J gene. Germline V lookup: CDR1 SEHNR, CDR2 FQNEAQ (reference sequence). The V end lost 1 base, the J end lost 4 bases, and 10 bases lay between the germline ends. CDR3 length: 14 amino acids.

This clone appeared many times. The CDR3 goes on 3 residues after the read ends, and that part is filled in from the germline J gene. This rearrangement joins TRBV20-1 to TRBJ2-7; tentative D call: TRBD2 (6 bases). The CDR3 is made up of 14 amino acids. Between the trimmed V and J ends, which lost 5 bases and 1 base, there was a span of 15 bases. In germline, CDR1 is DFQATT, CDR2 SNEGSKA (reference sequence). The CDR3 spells CSAHRLDSSYEQYF. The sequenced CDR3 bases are TGCAGTGCTCATAGACTAGATTCTTCCTACGAG.

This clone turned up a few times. CDR3 sequence reads: CASSPQAGYNEQFF. The CDR3 bases that were read are TGTGCCAGCAGCCCTCAAGCGGGGTACAATGAG. The chain employs TRBV11-2 and TRBJ2-1; 7 nucleotides line up with TRBD2. From the germline J gene comes the end of the CDR3, since the read stops 3 residues before it. Trimming at V came to 5 bases and at J to 4 bases, leaving 5 bases not matched to a gene. Germline CDR1 reads SGHAT; CDR2 reads FQNNGV. The CDR3 runs to 14 residues.

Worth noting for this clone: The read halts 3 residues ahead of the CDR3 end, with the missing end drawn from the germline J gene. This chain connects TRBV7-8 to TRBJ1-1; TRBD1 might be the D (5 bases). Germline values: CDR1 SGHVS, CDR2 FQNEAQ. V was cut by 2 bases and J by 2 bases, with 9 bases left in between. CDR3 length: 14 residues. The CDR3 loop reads CASSLFRVNTEAFF. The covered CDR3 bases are TGTGCCAGCAGCTTATTCAGGGTAAACACTGAA.

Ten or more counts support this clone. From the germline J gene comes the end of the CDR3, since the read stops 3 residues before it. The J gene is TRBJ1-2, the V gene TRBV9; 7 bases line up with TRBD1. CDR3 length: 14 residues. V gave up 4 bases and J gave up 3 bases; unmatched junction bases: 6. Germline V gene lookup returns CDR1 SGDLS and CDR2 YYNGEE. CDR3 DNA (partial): TGTGCCAGCAGCCTAACCGGGACAGACTATGGC. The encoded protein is CASSLTGTDYG. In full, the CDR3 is CASSLTGTDYGYTF.

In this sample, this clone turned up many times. The CDR3 protein is CASSPAGGALAGELFF. The covered CDR3 bases are TGTGCCAGCAGCCCAGCGGGGGGGGCTCTCGCCGGGGAG. This rearrangement joins TRBV7-3 to TRBJ2-2; 10 nucleotides match TRBD2. The sequence runs out 3 residues before the end of the CDR3; the remainder is reconstructed from the germline J gene. V was clipped by 5 bases and J by 6 bases; unmatched bases: 9. CDR3 length: 16 amino acids. CDR1 and CDR2 (germline): SGHTA, FQGTGA.

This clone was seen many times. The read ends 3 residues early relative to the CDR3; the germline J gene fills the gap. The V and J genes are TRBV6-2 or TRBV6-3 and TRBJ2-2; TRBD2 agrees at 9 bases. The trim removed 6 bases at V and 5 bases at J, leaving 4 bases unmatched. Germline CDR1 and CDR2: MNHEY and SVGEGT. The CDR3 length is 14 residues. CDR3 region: CASSIAGVTGELFF. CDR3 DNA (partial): TGTGCCAGCAGCATAGCGGGAGTAACCGGGGAG.

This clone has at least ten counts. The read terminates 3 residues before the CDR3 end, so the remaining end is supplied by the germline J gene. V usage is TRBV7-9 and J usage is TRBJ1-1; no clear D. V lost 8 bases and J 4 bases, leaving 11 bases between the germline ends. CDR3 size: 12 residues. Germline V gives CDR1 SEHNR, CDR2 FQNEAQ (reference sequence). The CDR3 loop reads CASQRGSTEAFF. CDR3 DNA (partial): TGTGCCAGCCAGAGAGGCAGCACTGAA.

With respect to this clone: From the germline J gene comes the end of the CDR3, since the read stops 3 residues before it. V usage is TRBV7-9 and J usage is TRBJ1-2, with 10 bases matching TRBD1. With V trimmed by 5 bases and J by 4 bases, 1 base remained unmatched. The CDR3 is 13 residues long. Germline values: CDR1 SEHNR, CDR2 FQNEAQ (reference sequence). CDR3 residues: CASSRDRGYGYTF. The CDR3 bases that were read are TGTGCCAGCAGCCGGGACAGGGGCTATGGC.

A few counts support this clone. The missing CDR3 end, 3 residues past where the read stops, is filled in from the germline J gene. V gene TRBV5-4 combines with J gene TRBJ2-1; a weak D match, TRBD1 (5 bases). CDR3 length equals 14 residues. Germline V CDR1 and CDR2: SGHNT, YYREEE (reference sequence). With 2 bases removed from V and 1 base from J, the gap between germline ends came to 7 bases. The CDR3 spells CASSFQGSYNEQFF. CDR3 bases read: TGTGCCAGCAGCTTTCAGGGTTCCTACAATGAG.

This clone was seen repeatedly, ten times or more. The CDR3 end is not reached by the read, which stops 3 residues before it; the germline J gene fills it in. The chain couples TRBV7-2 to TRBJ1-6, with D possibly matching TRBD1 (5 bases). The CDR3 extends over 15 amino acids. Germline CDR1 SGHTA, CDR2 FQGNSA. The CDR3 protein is CASSMPRGTDAALHF. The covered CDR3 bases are TGTGCCAGCAGCATGCCTCGGGGGACCGACGCCGCC.